This TCR beta chain originates from a study of blood T cell repertoires in COVID-19. Trimming stripped 4 bases from V and 0 bases from J, with 13 bases between. This CDR3 has 16 residues. The germline V gene has CDR1 MNHEY and CDR2 SVGEGT. Some clones are missing from TCRdb's copy, which holds only in-frame ones; the method was immunoSEQ multiplex PCR. The sample lists roughly 160,000 clones, approximately 83% occurring once. This TCR was recovered from an older woman who had recovered from COVID-19. Sequencing input: PBMCs or T cells enriched from blood (not recorded which). The chain joins TRBV6-2 or TRBV6-3 to TRBJ2-4, with D hard to call. The CDR3 DNA is TGTGCCAGCAGTTCTACAGCCTTTCTAGCCAAAAACATTCAGTACTTC. Its translation is CASSSTAFLAKNIQYF.